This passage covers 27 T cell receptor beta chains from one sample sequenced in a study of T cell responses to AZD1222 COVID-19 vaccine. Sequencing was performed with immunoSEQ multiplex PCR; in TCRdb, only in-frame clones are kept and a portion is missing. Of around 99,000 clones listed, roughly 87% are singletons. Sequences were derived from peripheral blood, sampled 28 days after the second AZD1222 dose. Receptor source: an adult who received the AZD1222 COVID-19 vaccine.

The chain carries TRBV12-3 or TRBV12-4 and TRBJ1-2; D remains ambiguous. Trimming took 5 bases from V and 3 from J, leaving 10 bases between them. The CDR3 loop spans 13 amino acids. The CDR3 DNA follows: TGTGCCAGCAGTGGAAGCCGGGACTATGGCTACACCTTC. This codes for CASSGSRDYGYTF.

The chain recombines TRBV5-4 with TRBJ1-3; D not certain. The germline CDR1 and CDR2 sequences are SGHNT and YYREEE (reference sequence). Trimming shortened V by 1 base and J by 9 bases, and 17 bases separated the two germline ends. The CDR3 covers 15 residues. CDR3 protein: CASSLWGGVGATIYF. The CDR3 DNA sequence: TGTGCCAGCAGCTTGTGGGGTGGGGTTGGCGCCACCATATATTTT.

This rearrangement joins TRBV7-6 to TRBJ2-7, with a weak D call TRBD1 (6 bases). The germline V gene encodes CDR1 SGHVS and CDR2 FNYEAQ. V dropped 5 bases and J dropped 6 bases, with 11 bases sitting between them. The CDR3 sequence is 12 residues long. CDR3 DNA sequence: TGTGCCAGCAGCGAAACAGGGATCGAGCAGTACTTC. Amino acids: CASSETGIEQYF.

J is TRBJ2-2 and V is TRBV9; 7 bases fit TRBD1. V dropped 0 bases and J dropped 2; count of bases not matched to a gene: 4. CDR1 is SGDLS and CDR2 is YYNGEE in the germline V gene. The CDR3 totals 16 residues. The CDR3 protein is CASSVGWTGNTGELFF. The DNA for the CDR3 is TGTGCCAGCAGCGTAGGGTGGACAGGTAACACCGGGGAGCTGTTTTTT.

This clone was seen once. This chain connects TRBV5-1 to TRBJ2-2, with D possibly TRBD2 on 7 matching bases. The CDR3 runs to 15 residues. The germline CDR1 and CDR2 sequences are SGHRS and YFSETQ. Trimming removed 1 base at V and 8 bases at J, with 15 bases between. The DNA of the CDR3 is TGCGCCAGCAGCTTGAAGGCGGGGGCGGCTGGGGAGCTGTTTTTT. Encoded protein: CASSLKAGAAGELFF.

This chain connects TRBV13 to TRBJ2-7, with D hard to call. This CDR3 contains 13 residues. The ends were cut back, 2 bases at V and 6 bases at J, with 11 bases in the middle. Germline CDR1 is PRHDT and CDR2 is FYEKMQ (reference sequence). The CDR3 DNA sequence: TGTGCCAGCAGCTTACGTTTTGAGATCGAGCAGTACTTC. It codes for CASSLRFEIEQYF.

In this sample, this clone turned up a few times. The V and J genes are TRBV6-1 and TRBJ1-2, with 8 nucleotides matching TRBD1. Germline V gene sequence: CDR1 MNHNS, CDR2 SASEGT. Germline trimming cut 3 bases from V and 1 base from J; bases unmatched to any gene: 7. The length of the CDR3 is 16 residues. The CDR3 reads CASSDQGAWVNYGYTF. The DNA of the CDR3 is TGTGCCAGCAGTGACCAGGGGGCTTGGGTTAACTATGGCTACACCTTC.

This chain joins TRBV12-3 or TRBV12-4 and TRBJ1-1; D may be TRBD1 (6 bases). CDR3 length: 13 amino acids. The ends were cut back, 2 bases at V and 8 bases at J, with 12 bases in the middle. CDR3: CASSLTLGGEAFF. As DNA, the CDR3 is TGTGCCAGCAGTTTAACGTTGGGGGGCGAAGCTTTCTTT.

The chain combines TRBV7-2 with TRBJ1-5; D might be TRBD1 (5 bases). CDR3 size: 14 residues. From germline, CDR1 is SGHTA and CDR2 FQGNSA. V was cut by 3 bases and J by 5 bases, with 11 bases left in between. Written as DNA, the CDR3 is TGTGCCAGCAGCTTGGCGAGGGGTGATCAGCCCCAGCATTTT. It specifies CASSLARGDQPQHF.

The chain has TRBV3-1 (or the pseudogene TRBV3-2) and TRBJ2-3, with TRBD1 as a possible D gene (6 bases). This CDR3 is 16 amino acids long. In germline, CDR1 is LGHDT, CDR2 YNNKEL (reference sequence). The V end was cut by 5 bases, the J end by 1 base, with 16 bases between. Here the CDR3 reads CASSSQGRTGTDTQYF. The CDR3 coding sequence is TGTGCCAGCAGCTCACAGGGCAGGACGGGCACAGATACGCAGTATTTT.

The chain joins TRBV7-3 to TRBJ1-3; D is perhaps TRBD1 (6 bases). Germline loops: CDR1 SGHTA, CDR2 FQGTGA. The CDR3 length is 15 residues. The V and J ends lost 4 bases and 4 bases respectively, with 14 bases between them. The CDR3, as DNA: TGTGCCAGCAGCTCCGGGCAGGGGCCAGGAAACACCATATATTTT. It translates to CASSSGQGPGNTIYF.

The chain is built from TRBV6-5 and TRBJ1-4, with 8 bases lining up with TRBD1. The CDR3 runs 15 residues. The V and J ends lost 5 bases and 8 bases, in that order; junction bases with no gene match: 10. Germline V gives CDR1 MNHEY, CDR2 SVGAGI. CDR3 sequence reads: CASSLLRDRKEKLFF. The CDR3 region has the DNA TGTGCCAGCAGTCTACTCCGGGACAGGAAAGAAAAACTGTTTTTT.

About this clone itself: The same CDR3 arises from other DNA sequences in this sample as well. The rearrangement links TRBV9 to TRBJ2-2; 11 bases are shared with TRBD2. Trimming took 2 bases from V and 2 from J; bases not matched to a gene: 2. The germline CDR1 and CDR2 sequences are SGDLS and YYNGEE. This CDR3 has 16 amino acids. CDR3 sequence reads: CASSVGTSGNTGELFF. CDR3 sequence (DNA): TGTGCCAGCAGCGTCGGGACTAGCGGAAACACCGGGGAGCTGTTTTTT.

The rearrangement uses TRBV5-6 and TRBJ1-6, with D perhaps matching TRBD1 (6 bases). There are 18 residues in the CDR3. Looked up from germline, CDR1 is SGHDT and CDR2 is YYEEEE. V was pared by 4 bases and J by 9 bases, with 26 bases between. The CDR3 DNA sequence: TGTGCCAGCAGCCGCGAACCGGACAGAGGGCCCTTTGGTTCACCCCTCCACTTT. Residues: CASSREPDRGPFGSPLHF.

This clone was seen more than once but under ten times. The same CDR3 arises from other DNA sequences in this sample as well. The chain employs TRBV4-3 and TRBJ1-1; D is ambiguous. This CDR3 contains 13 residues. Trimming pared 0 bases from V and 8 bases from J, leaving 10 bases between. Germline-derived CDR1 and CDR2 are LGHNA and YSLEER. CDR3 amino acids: CASSQDRAAEAFF. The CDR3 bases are TGCGCCAGCAGCCAAGATCGGGCAGCCGAAGCTTTCTTT.

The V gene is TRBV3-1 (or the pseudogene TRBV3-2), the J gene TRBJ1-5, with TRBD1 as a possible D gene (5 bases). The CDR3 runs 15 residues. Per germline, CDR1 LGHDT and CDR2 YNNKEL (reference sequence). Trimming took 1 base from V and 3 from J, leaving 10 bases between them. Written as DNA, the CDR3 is TGTGCCAGCAGCCAAGGGACACAAAACAATCAGCCCCAGCATTTT. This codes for CASSQGTQNNQPQHF.

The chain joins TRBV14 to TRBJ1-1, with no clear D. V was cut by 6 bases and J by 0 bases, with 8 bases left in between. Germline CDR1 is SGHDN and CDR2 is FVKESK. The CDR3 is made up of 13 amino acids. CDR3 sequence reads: CASRPYLNTEAFF. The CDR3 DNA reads TGTGCCAGCAGACCATATTTGAACACTGAAGCTTTCTTT.

CDR3 DNA: TGTGCCAGCAGCTTATCAGGGGCAGGTGAAAAACTGTTTTTT. Its protein is CASSLSGAGEKLFF. This chain connects TRBV7-9 to TRBJ1-4; maybe TRBD1 (6 bases). The CDR3 runs to 14 residues. Germline V gene sequence: CDR1 SEHNR, CDR2 FQNEAQ (reference sequence). V was shortened by 2 bases and J by 7 bases, with 11 bases between the two germline ends. The variable domain in full, with the rest retrieved from reference TRBV7-9 and TRBJ1-4, is DTGVSQNPRHKITKRGQNVTFRCDPISEHNRLYWYRQTLGQGPEFLTYFQNEAQLEKSRLLSDRFSAERPKGSFSTLEIQRTEQGDSAMYLCASSLSGAGEKLFFGSGTQLSVL.

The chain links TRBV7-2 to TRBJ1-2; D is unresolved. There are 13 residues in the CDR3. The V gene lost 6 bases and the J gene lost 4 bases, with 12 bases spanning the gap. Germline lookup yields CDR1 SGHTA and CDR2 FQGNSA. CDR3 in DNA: TGTGCCAGCAGACTAGGTAGCGGCTATGGCTACACCTTC. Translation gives CASRLGSGYGYTF.

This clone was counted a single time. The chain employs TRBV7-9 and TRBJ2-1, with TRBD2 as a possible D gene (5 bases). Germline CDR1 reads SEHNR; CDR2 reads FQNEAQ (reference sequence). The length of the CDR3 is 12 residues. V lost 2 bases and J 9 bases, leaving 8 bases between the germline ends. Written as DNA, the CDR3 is TGTGCCAGCAGCTTATACCGGGGTGAGCAGTTCTTC. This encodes CASSLYRGEQFF.

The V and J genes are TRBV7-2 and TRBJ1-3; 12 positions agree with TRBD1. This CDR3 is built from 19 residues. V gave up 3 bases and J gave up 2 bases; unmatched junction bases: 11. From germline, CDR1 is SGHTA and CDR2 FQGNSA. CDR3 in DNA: TGTGCCAGCAGCTTTGGGACAGGGGGCAATAGGGGGACTGGAAACACCATATATTTT. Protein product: CASSFGTGGNRGTGNTIYF.

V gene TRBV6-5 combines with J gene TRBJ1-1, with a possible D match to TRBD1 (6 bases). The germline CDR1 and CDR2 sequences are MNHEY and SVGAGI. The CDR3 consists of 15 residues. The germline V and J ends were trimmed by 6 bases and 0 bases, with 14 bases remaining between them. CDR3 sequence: CASRGTRTVNTEAFF. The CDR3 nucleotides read TGTGCCAGCAGAGGGACCAGGACAGTGAACACTGAAGCTTTCTTT.

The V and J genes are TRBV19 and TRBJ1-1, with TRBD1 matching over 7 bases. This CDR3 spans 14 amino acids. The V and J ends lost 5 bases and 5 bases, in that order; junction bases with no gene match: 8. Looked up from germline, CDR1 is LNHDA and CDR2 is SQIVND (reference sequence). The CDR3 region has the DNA TGTGCCAGTAGTGCCACAGGGGCTACTACTGAAGCTTTCTTT. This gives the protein CASSATGATTEAFF. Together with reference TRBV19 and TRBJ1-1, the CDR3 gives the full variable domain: DGGITQSPKYLFRKEGQNVTLSCEQNLNHDAMYWYRQDPGQGLRLIYYSQIVNDFQKGDIAEGYSVSREKKESFPLTVTSAQKNPTAFYLCASSATGATTEAFFGQGTRLTVV.

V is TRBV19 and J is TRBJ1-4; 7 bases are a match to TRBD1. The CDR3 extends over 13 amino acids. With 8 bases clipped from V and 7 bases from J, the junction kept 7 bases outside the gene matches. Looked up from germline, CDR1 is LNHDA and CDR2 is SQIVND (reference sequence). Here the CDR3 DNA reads TGTGCCAGTCATCAGGGGGGAGTTGAAAAACTGTTTTTT. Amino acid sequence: CASHQGGVEKLFF.

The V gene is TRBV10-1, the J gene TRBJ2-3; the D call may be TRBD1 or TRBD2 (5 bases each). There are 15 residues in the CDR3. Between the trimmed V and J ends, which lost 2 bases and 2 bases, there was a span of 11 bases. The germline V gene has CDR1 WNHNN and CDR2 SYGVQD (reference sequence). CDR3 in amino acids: CASSELGATTDTQYF. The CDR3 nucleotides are TGCGCCAGCAGTGAGCTCGGGGCTACCACAGATACGCAGTATTTT.

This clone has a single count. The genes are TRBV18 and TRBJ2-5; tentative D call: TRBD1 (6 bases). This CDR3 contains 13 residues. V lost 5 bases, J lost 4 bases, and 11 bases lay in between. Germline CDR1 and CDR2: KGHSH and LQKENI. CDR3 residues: CASSLTQGETQYF. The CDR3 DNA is TGTGCCAGCTCATTGACACAGGGAGAGACCCAGTACTTC.

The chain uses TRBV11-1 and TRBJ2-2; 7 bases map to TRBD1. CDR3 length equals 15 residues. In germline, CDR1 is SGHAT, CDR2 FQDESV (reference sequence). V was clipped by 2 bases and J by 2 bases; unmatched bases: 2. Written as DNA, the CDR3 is TGTGCCAGCAGCTTATGGGACAGTAACACCGGGGAGCTGTTTTTT. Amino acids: CASSLWDSNTGELFF. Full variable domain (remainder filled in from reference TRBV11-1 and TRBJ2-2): EAEVAQSPRYKITEKSQAVAFWCDPISGHATLYWYRQILGQGPELLVQFQDESVVDDSQLPKDRFSAERLKGVDSTLKIQPAELGDSAMYLCASSLWDSNTGELFFGEGSRLTVL.